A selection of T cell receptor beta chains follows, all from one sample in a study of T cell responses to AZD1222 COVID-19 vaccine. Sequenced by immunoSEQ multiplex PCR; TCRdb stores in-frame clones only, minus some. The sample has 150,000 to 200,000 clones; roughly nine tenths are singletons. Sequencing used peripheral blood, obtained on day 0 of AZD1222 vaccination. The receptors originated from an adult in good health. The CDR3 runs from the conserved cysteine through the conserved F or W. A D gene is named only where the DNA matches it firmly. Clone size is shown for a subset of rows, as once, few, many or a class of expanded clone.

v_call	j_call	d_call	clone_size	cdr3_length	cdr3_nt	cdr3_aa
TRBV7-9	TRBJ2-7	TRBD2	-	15	TGTGCCAGCAGCTACGGGACTAGTAGACCGGGCGAGCAGTACTTC	CASSYGTSRPGEQYF
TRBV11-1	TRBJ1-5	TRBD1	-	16	TGTGCCAGCAGCCACAGACAGGGTGTCAGCAATCAGCCCCAGCATTTT	CASSHRQGVSNQPQHF
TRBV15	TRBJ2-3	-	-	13	TGTGCCACCAGCACCTGGGCGTCAGATACGCAGTATTTT	CATSTWASDTQYF
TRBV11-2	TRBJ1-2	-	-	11	TGTGCCAGCAGCTTAGATTTTCGAGTCGGCTTC	CASSLDFRVGF
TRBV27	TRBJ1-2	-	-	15	TGTGCCAGCAGTTTTAGGGGAAAAGCTAACTATGGCTACACCTTC	CASSFRGKANYGYTF
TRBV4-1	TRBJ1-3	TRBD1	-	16	TGCGCCAGCAGCCAAGGTTACAGGGGGCGCGAAAACACCATATATTTT	CASSQGYRGRENTIYF
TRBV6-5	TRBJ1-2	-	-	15	TGTGCCAGCAGATCCGAGGGGAGGGGGGACTATGGCTACACCTTC	CASRSEGRGDYGYTF
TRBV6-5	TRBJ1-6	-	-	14	TGTGCCAGCTCGTCGGCAGGGTATAATTCACCCCTCCACTTT	CASSSAGYNSPLHF
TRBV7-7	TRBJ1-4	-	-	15	TGTGCCAGCAGCTTAGGCCAGGCTCTGAATGAAAAACTGTTTTTT	CASSLGQALNEKLFF
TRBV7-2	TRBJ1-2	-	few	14	TGTGCCAGCAGCTTACGAGCAGGGTTGTATGGCTACACCTTC	CASSLRAGLYGYTF
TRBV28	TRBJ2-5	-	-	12	TGTGCCAGCAGTTACTTAAGGGGTACCCAGTACTTC	CASSYLRGTQYF
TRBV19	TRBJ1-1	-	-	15	TGTGCCAGTAGTGAAGGGGTCTTATTGAACACTGAAGCTTTCTTT	CASSEGVLLNTEAFF
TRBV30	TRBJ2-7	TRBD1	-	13	TGTGCCTGGAAGGGGACAGGGGAATACGAGCAGTACTTC	CAWKGTGEYEQYF
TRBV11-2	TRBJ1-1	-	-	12	TGTGCCAGCAGCTTAGGGAGGACTGAAGCTTTCTTT	CASSLGRTEAFF
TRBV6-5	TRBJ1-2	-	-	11	TGTGCCAGCCAGGGAGTCTATGGCTACACCTTC	CASQGVYGYTF
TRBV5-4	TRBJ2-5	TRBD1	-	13	TGTGCCAGCAGCTTGACAGGGGCGGGGACCCAGTACTTC	CASSLTGAGTQYF
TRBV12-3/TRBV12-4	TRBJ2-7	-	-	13	TGTGCCACCGAGCCGCTAGCGTCCTACGAGCAGTACTTC	CATEPLASYEQYF
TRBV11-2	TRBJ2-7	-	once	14	TGTGCCAGCAGCCCAATGACTCTAGGTCCCAAGCAGTACTTC	CASSPMTLGPKQYF
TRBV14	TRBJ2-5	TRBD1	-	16	TGTGCCAGCAGCCAAGTCGGCAGGGGGTTCCAAGAGACCCAGTACTTC	CASSQVGRGFQETQYF
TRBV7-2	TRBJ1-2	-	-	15	TGTGCCAGCAGCTTTACTCCGGGACCTGGCCAAGGCTACACCTTC	CASSFTPGPGQGYTF
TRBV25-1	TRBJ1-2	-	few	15	TGTGCCAGCAGTGACCCCCTGGCGGGGGGCTATGGCTACACCTTC	CASSDPLAGGYGYTF
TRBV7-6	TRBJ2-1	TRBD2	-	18	TGTGCCAGCAGCTCAAGCGCGACTAGCGGGAGACAAGGGAATGAGCAGTTCTTC	CASSSSATSGRQGNEQFF
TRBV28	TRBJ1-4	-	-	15	TGTGCCAGCAGTGCGATCCCAGCGACTAATGAAAAACTGTTTTTT	CASSAIPATNEKLFF
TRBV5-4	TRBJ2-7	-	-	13	TGTGCCAGCAGCTTCTGGTCGGGGTCCGAGCAGTACTTC	CASSFWSGSEQYF
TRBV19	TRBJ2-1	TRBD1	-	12	TGTGCCACCAGACAGGGATGGTATGAGCAGTTCTTC	CATRQGWYEQFF
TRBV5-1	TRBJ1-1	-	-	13	TGCGCCAGCAGCCTGCTTGAGAGCACTGAAGCTTTCTTT	CASSLLESTEAFF
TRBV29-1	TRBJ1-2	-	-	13	TGCAGCGTTGAACCACAAAGGGGATATGGCTACACCTTC	CSVEPQRGYGYTF
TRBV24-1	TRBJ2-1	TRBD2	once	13	TGTGCCACCAGTGCCGGGGGGAGGAATGAGCAGTTCTTC	CATSAGGRNEQFF
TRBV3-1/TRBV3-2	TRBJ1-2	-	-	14	TGTGCCAGCAGCCAAGTTCATGGGAGCTATGGCTACACCTTC	CASSQVHGSYGYTF
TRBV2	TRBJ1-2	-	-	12	TGTGCCAGCAAAGATGACAATTATGGCTACACCTTC	CASKDDNYGYTF
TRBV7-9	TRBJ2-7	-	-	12	TGTGCCAGCAGCTTATCTCCGTACGAGCAGTACTTC	CASSLSPYEQYF
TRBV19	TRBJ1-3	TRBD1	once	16	TGTGCCAGTACCTGGACAGGGAGGGTCTCTGGAAACACCATATATTTT	CASTWTGRVSGNTIYF
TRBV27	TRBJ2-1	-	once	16	TGTGCCAGCAGTTTGATTGACTTGGGGAGTGGAAATGAGCAGTTCTTC	CASSLIDLGSGNEQFF
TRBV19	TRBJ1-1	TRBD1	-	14	TGTGCCAGTAGTAGACAGGGGGCTCAGACTGAAGCTTTCTTT	CASSRQGAQTEAFF
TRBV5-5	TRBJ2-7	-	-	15	TGTGCCAGCAGCTTGGGGTGGGACCCCTCCTACGAGCAGTACTTC	CASSLGWDPSYEQYF
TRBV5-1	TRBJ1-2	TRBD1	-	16	TGCGCCAGCAGCTACGGGACAGTCGTAGCTAACTATGGCTACACCTTC	CASSYGTVVANYGYTF
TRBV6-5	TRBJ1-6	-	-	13	TGTGCCAGCAGACACACGGATAAGTCACCCCTCCACTTT	CASRHTDKSPLHF
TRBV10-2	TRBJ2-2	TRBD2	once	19	TGCGCCAGCAGTGATTGGGGACTAGCGGGAGGGCCGTGGACCGGGGAGCTGTTTTTT	CASSDWGLAGGPWTGELFF
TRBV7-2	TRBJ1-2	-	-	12	TGTGCCAGCAGCCCCACTGACTATGGCTACACCTTC	CASSPTDYGYTF
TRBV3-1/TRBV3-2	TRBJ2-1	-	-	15	TGTGCCAGCAGCCCGAAGGGCATGATAAAAGTAGAGCAGTTCTTC	CASSPKGMIKVEQFF
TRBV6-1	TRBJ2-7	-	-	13	TGTGCCACAGCTCCCCAGGCCTCCTACGAGCAGTACTTC	CATAPQASYEQYF
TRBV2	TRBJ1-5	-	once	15	TGTGCCAGCAGCCCCAGGCGGGGCCCATATCAGCCCCAGCATTTT	CASSPRRGPYQPQHF
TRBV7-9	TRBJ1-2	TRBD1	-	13	TGTGCCAGCAGCCTTGGGACAGACTATGGCTACACCTTC	CASSLGTDYGYTF
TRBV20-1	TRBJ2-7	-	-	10	TGCAGTGCTTCGGTTTACGAGCAGTACTTC	CSASVYEQYF
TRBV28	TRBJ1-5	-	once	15	TGTGCCAGCAGGGACCCTGGGACGGGGAATCAGCCCCAGCATTTT	CASRDPGTGNQPQHF
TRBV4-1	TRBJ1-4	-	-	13	TGCGCCAGCAGCCAGGTGATTAATGAAAAACTGTTTTTT	CASSQVINEKLFF
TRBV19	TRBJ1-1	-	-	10	TGTGCCAGTAGTCTTACATATGCTTTCTTT	CASSLTYAFF
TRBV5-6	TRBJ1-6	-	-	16	TGTGCCAGCAGCTCCCTTCGAGGAGATTATAATTCACCCCTCCACTTT	CASSSLRGDYNSPLHF
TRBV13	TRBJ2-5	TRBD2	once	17	TGTGCCAGCAGCTTAGGGCCTAGCGGGAGGGCCGGGGAGACCCAGTACTTC	CASSLGPSGRAGETQYF
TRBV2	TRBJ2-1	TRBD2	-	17	TGTGCCAGCAGTGAAAGGGCGGTGAGCGGGAGTGGTAGTGAGCAGTTCTTC	CASSERAVSGSGSEQFF